The 27 T cell receptor beta chains below all came from one sample that was sequenced in a study of cytomegalovirus exposure and HLA in healthy donors. PCR used 60 Vbeta primers and 13 Jbeta primers. The assay was immunoSEQ multiplex PCR, and TCRdb's table has in-frame clones only and misses some. This repertoire shows some 150,000 clones, about four fifths found once; its top ten account for around 13%. Sequencing was performed on PBMCs. The receptors stem from a woman in her fifties or sixties in good health and CMV-seronegative.

J is TRBJ2-5 and V is TRBV5-1, with D possibly TRBD1 on 5 matching bases. The J call may not be correct, given that the DNA end is closer to TRBJ2-7. From germline, CDR1 is SGHRS and CDR2 YFSETQ. The CDR3 sequence is 14 residues long. CDR3 nucleotides: TGCGCCAGCAGCTTGGGGACATCCCGTACCGAGCAGTACTTC. This encodes CASSLGTSRTEQYF.

The CDR3 reads CASSQDLWNRVDNSPLHF. In DNA, the CDR3 is TGTGCCAGCAGCCAAGATCTTTGGAACAGGGTCGATAATTCACCCCTCCACTTT. This sequence joins TRBV4-2 and TRBJ1-6; TRBD1 is a possible D gene (6 bases). Trimming removed 0 bases at V and 5 bases at J, with 17 bases between. The CDR3 runs to 18 residues. The germline V gene has CDR1 LGHNA and CDR2 YNFKEQ.

The chain couples TRBV5-4 to TRBJ1-6; 9 nucleotides match TRBD1. This CDR3 is 14 amino acids long. Germline CDR1 is SGHNT and CDR2 is YYREEE (reference sequence). The junction had 5 bases not matched to a gene; V was cut back by 3 bases and J by 10 bases. The CDR3: CASSWGQGNSPLHF. The CDR3 nucleotides are TGTGCCAGCAGCTGGGGACAGGGAAACTCACCCCTCCACTTT.

The gene calls are TRBV7-9 and TRBJ2-2, with a possible D match to TRBD1 (6 bases). Germline V gene lookup returns CDR1 SEHNR and CDR2 FQNEAQ (reference sequence). This CDR3 comprises 12 residues. CDR3 protein: CALQGNTGELFF. CDR3 coding DNA: TGTGCGCTACAGGGGAACACCGGGGAGCTGTTTTTT.

V usage is TRBV21-1 and J usage is TRBJ2-5; TRBD1 is the table's D call and was not checked against the DNA. The closer fit of TRBJ2-7 to the DNA end suggests the J call may be wrong. TRBV21-1 constitutes a pseudogene. This CDR3 is built from 14 residues. The CDR3 DNA sequence: TGTGCCAGCAGCAAAAAGGGACAATCGTACGAGCAGTACTTC. Amino acid sequence: CASSKKGQSYEQYF.

This clone was seen once. The chain couples TRBV9 to TRBJ1-5; D unresolved. This CDR3 spans 12 amino acids. Germline V lookup: CDR1 SGDLS, CDR2 YYNGEE. The V end was cut by 2 bases, the J end by 4 bases, with 4 bases between. The CDR3 DNA sequence: TGTGCCAGCAGCGTCCGGAATCAGCCCCAGCATTTT. It yields the protein CASSVRNQPQHF.

This chain joins TRBV11-2 and TRBJ2-1; the D gene is possibly TRBD2 (7 bases). Between the trimmed V and J ends, which lost 5 bases and 7 bases, there was a span of 18 bases. CDR3 length: 15 amino acids. The germline gives CDR1 SGHAT, CDR2 FQNNGV. For the CDR3, the DNA is TGTGCCAGCAGCCCTTTTGCGGGGGCGAATAATGAGCAGTTCTTC. The encoded protein is CASSPFAGANNEQFF.

This clone appeared once. The chain combines TRBV7-7 with TRBJ2-7, with a weak D call TRBD2 (5 bases). Germline loops: CDR1 SSHAT, CDR2 FNYEAQ (reference sequence). This CDR3 contains 13 residues. V gave up 6 bases and J gave up 9 bases, with 18 bases separating them. CDR3 in amino acids: CASRRTGLSGQYF. In DNA, the CDR3 is TGTGCCAGCAGGAGGACTGGACTCTCGGGGCAGTACTTC.

The chain couples TRBV28 to TRBJ1-2; D gene ambiguous. Trimming shortened V by 1 base and J by 3 bases, and 3 bases separated the two germline ends. The germline gives CDR1 MDHEN, CDR2 SYDVKM. This CDR3 spans 12 amino acids. CDR3 sequence reads: CASSLSYYGYTF. In DNA form, the CDR3 reads TGTGCCAGCAGTTTATCTTACTATGGCTACACCTTC.

V and J are TRBV7-2 and TRBJ2-7; 7 nucleotides agree with TRBD2. The CDR3 runs to 15 residues. Germline V CDR1 and CDR2: SGHTA, FQGNSA. The V and J ends lost 1 base and 3 bases, in that order; junction bases with no gene match: 6. CDR3 region: CASSLGSGIFYEQYF. As DNA, the CDR3 is TGTGCCAGCAGCTTAGGAAGCGGGATCTTCTACGAGCAGTACTTC.

The chain joins TRBV10-1 to TRBJ2-1; TRBD2 agrees at 8 bases. The CDR3 has 18 residues. Germline V gives CDR1 WNHNN, CDR2 SYGVQD (reference sequence). Losses at the gene ends were 0 bases for V and 8 bases for J; bases not matched to a gene: 15. This chain's CDR3 is CASSESRGTGGGGYEQFF. In DNA form, the CDR3 reads TGCGCCAGCAGTGAGTCGAGAGGAACCGGAGGCGGGGGGTATGAGCAGTTCTTC.

The gene calls are TRBV5-8 and TRBJ2-1; tentative D call: TRBD1 (5 bases). The CDR3 has 16 residues. From germline, CDR1 is SGHTS and CDR2 YDEGEE. The V end was cut by 3 bases, the J end by 3 bases, with 16 bases between. This CDR3 reads CASSSSDRTGYNEQFF. Here the CDR3 DNA reads TGTGCCAGCAGCTCATCCGACAGAACGGGCTACAATGAGCAGTTCTTC.

This clone was detected only once. This chain joins TRBV13 and TRBJ2-7; 11 bases agree with TRBD2. From germline, CDR1 is PRHDT and CDR2 FYEKMQ (reference sequence). This CDR3 has 17 residues. V lost 5 bases to trimming and J lost 7 bases; unmatched junction nucleotides: 16. The CDR3 DNA reads TGTGCCAGCAGCCCCCCGAATCTAGCGGGGGGTCCGGGGGAGCAGTACTTC. Its protein product is CASSPPNLAGGPGEQYF.

The chain carries TRBV6-1 and TRBJ1-6; D is unclear. Deletions cut 1 base from V and 15 bases from J, with 7 bases between. The length of the CDR3 is 11 residues. CDR1 is MNHNS, CDR2 SASEGT, per germline. The CDR3 DNA sequence: TGTGCCAGCAGTGAAGTGTTAGTCCTCCACTTT. Translation gives CASSEVLVLHF.

This clone was detected only once. The V call is TRBV5-6, the J call TRBJ2-5; D is ambiguous. Germline V gene lookup returns CDR1 SGHDT and CDR2 YYEEEE. The CDR3 is 12 residues long. With 0 bases removed from V and 8 bases from J, the gap between germline ends came to 8 bases. The CDR3 reads CASSLGAHTQYF. For the CDR3, the DNA is TGTGCCAGCAGCTTGGGAGCGCATACCCAGTACTTC.

The chain employs TRBV10-3 and TRBJ2-7; unclear D gene. Deletions cut 10 bases from V and 1 base from J, with 8 bases between. The CDR3 is 11 amino acids. Germline V CDR1 and CDR2: ENHRY, SYGVKD. CDR3 DNA sequence: TGTGCCACCCGTAATTCCTACGAGCAGTACTTC. This gives the protein CATRNSYEQYF.

This clone came up once. This chain uses TRBV25-1 with TRBJ2-5; a possible D gene is TRBD1 (6 bases). The CDR3 totals 13 residues. The V end was cut by 1 base, the J end by 4 bases, with 7 bases between. CDR1 and CDR2 (germline): MGHDK, SYGVNS. The chain's CDR3 is CASSEWDIETQYF. The CDR3 region has the DNA TGTGCCAGCAGTGAATGGGACATAGAGACCCAGTACTTC.

The rearrangement uses TRBV11-2 and TRBJ1-1; possible D gene TRBD1, 5 bases. Germline CDR1 reads SGHAT; CDR2 reads FQNNGV. V was clipped by 4 bases and J by 5 bases, with 11 bases between them. There are 13 residues in the CDR3. The CDR3 protein is CASSSAEGTEAFF. The CDR3 DNA reads as TGTGCCAGCAGCTCCGCGGAGGGGACTGAAGCTTTCTTT.

The genes are TRBV30 and TRBJ1-2; D gene unclear. Germline V CDR1 and CDR2: GTSNPN, SVGIG (reference sequence). V dropped 3 bases and J dropped 8 bases, with 16 bases sitting between them. The CDR3 covers 13 residues. In DNA, the CDR3 is TGTGCCTGGAGCGCCACTATTCCCGTCGGCTACACCTTC. Translated, it gives CAWSATIPVGYTF.

The V gene is TRBV19, the J gene TRBJ1-5, with D possibly being TRBD1 (6 bases). Trimming took 3 bases from V and 6 from J, leaving 15 bases between them. Germline lookup yields CDR1 LNHDA and CDR2 SQIVND (reference sequence). The CDR3 has 15 amino acids. CDR3 region: CASSMGRGEGQPQHF. The CDR3 DNA reads as TGTGCCAGTAGTATGGGCAGGGGTGAGGGTCAGCCCCAGCATTTT.

The chain links TRBV4-1 to TRBJ1-1; D uncertain. Trimming pared 3 bases from V and 0 bases from J, leaving 5 bases between. This CDR3 spans 13 amino acids. From germline, CDR1 is MGHRA and CDR2 YSYEKL. As DNA, the CDR3 is TGCGCCAGCAGCCAGGGCGTGAACACTGAAGCTTTCTTT. Its protein is CASSQGVNTEAFF.

The chain recombines TRBV29-1 with TRBJ2-2; 8 nucleotides line up with TRBD1. CDR1 SQVTM and CDR2 ANQGSEA come from the germline V gene. This CDR3 is 14 amino acids long. The V and J ends lost 8 bases and 1 base, in that order; junction bases with no gene match: 6. The CDR3 spells CSSRGTGNTGELFF. The CDR3 DNA reads TGCAGCTCGAGGGGGACAGGGAACACCGGGGAGCTGTTTTTT.

The V and J genes are TRBV7-9 and TRBJ2-3; 7 bases map to TRBD2. The junction had 3 bases not matched to a gene; V was cut back by 1 base and J by 2 bases. Germline V gene lookup returns CDR1 SEHNR and CDR2 FQNEAQ (reference sequence). The CDR3 length is 15 residues. Here the CDR3 reads CASSLDAGVTDTQYF. In nucleotides, the CDR3 is TGTGCCAGCAGCTTAGATGCGGGAGTCACAGATACGCAGTATTTT.

The chain couples TRBV11-2 to TRBJ1-5, with a tentative D call TRBD1 (5 bases). The CDR3 has 16 residues. Trimming cost V 4 bases and J 2 bases, with 15 bases left between them. Germline V gene lookup returns CDR1 SGHAT and CDR2 FQNNGV. The CDR3 sequence: CASSSSGGGGNQPQHF. CDR3 coding DNA: TGTGCCAGCAGCTCCTCTGGTGGGGGGGGCAATCAGCCCCAGCATTTT.

The chain joins TRBV9 to TRBJ2-3, with a possible D match to TRBD1 (6 bases). This CDR3 is 14 amino acids long. CDR1 SGDLS and CDR2 YYNGEE come from the germline V gene. V was cut by 0 bases and J by 7 bases, with 12 bases left in between. The CDR3 protein is CASSVDPRGNTQYF. CDR3 DNA sequence: TGTGCCAGCAGCGTAGACCCCAGGGGCAATACGCAGTATTTT.

The gene calls are TRBV5-3 and TRBJ1-3, with no clear D. Being an ORF, TRBV5-3 has a function that is uncertain. Trimming left V 4 bases short and J 0 bases short, with 14 bases between. The CDR3 contains 16 residues. The CDR3 loop reads CARSPRVPSSGNTIYF. CDR3 nucleotides: TGTGCCAGAAGCCCGCGGGTCCCGAGCTCTGGAAACACCATATATTTT.

This clone was counted a few times. The genes are TRBV4-3 and TRBJ1-1; no clear D gene. CDR1 is LGHNA and CDR2 is YSLEER in the germline V gene. This CDR3 region has 14 residues. The V end was cut by 4 bases, the J end by 0 bases, with 9 bases between. CDR3 region: CASSRRSLNTEAFF. The CDR3 coding sequence is TGCGCCAGCAGCCGTCGGAGTTTGAACACTGAAGCTTTCTTT.